The source of this T cell receptor beta chain is a study of blood T cell repertoires in COVID-19. Produced via immunoSEQ multiplex PCR; TCRdb's table is partial and in-frame only. The sample carries around 94,000 clones, roughly 87% recorded once. The CDR3 spans 12 residues. V was cut by 4 bases and J by 6 bases, with 10 bases left in between. Germline-derived CDR1 and CDR2 are SGHRS and YFSETQ. The sequence was obtained from a woman aged 45-65 years with COVID-19, enrolled during active disease. The rearrangement uses TRBV5-1 and TRBJ1-1; D is undetermined. The specimen was peripheral blood. The CDR3 DNA reads TGCGCCAGCAGCGTGGCAGGTCCTGAAGCTTTCTTT. This codes for CASSVAGPEAFF.